This T cell receptor beta chain was sequenced during a study of human T cells and chemical hapten exposure. Background on the study: Readings were taken at 6 days from patch tests that had applied 0.01% DPC to the upper back. General study points: TCRs above 1 in 1000 frequency stayed constant with DPC sensitization.

Noted time point: patch test 1, 2 weeks after DPC sensitization. Regarding treatment: therapeutic diphenylcyclopropenone sensitization with weekly scalp DPC. Total RNA was extracted from unfractionated whole blood. This clonotype was seen more than once but under ten times. The antigen is undetermined. TCRdb recomputed calls from the RACE reads with MiXCR, one row per CDR3 protein. Counted here are nearly 80,000 distinct CDR3 sequences, approximately 10% occurring once; the ten biggest clones make up roughly 1.5%. This TCR came from a woman aged 50 to 60 with alopecia areata. Some clones in this sample may be carry-over from other donors' samples. Source: whole blood, taken in connection with sensitization to the hapten diphenylcyclopropenone (DPC).

This CDR3 reads CASSLATGAAGYTF. The CDR3 region has the DNA TGCGCCAGCAGCTTAGCGACAGGGGCTGCTGGCTACACCTTC. The chain links TRBV5-1 to TRBJ1-2; 8 bases align to TRBD1. The trim removed 2 bases at V and 7 bases at J, leaving 7 bases unmatched. CDR1 is SGHRS and CDR2 is YFSETQ in the germline V gene. This CDR3 spans 14 amino acids. The full variable domain, completed using reference TRBV5-1 and TRBJ1-2, is KAGVTQTPRYLIKTRGQQVTLSCSPISGHRSVSWYQQTPGQGLQFLFEYFSETQRNKGNFPGRFSGRQFSNSRSEMNVSTLELGDSALYLCASSLATGAAGYTFGSGTRLTVV.